This T cell receptor beta chain was found in a study of type 1 and type 2 diabetes patients. In the case of this clonotype: Its specificity is not known.

General study findings and limits: A median of one highly-expanded CD4+ clone, covering under 5% of reads, occurred in type 2 diabetes.

The germline CDR1 and CDR2 sequences are MDHEN and SYDVKM. This CDR3 is 14 amino acids long. The V and J ends lost 3 bases and 6 bases, in that order; junction bases with no gene match: 7. PCR was run on genomic DNA. A primer set of 30 forward and 13 reverse primers amplified the CDR3. Using its own MiXCR run on the multiplex PCR reads, TCRdb lists one record per CDR3 protein. The table has about 270,000 distinct CDR3 sequences, 45% to 60% seen once. This clonotype was obtained from a man aged 18-30 years with type 2 diabetes. Sample: peripheral blood mononuclear cells (PBMCs). The rearrangement links TRBV28 to TRBJ2-7; TRBD2 aligns across 8 bases. The chain's CDR3 is CASSFWREVSEQYF. In nucleotides, the CDR3 is TGTGCCAGCAGTTTTTGGCGGGAGGTTTCCGAGCAGTACTTC. Full variable domain (remainder filled in from reference TRBV28 and TRBJ2-7): DVKVTQSSRYLVKRTGEKVFLECVQDMDHENMFWYRQDPGLGLRLIYFSYDVKMKEKGDIPEGYSVSREKKERFSLILESASTNQTSMYLCASSFWREVSEQYFGPGTRLTVT.